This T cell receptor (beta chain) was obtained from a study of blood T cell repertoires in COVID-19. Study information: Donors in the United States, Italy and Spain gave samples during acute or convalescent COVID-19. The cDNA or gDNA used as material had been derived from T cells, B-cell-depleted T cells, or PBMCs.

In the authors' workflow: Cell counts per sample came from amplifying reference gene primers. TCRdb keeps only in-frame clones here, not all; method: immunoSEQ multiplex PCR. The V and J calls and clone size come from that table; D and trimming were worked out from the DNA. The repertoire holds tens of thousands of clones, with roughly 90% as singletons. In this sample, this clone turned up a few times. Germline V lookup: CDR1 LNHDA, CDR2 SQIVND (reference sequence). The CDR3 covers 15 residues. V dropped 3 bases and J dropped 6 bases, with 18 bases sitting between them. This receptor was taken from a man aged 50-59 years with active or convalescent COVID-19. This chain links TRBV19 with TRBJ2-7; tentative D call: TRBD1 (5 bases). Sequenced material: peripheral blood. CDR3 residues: CASSMPGYTFAEQYF. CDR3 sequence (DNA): TGTGCCAGTAGTATGCCAGGGTACACTTTCGCCGAGCAGTACTTC.